Presented here are 25 T cell receptor beta chains from one specimen sequenced in a study of cytomegalovirus exposure and HLA in healthy donors. The study ran its PCR with 60 Vbeta and 13 Jbeta primers. Generated by immunoSEQ multiplex PCR, the TCRdb table keeps only in-frame clones and is missing some. The data contain 150,000 to 200,000 clones, about three quarters of them seen just once; the ten biggest clones take up around 4.6%. The sequenced sample was PBMCs. These TCRs come from a man younger than 35 in good health and CMV-seropositive.

The chain combines TRBV6-5 with TRBJ1-2; D is possibly TRBD1 (5 bases). Germline CDR1 reads MNHEY; CDR2 reads SVGAGI. Trimming cost V 2 bases and J 6 bases, with 7 bases left between them. The CDR3 has 12 residues. CDR3 sequence: CASSYAGNGYTF. The DNA for the CDR3 is TGTGCCAGCAGTTACGCAGGGAATGGCTACACCTTC.

This chain joins TRBV9 and TRBJ1-1, with 10 nucleotides matching TRBD1. The CDR3 totals 18 residues. Germline values: CDR1 SGDLS, CDR2 YYNGEE. V dropped 3 bases and J dropped 6; count of bases not matched to a gene: 17. The CDR3 here is CASSAAARDRGTDAEAFF. For the CDR3, the DNA is TGTGCCAGCAGCGCGGCCGCCCGGGACAGGGGTACGGACGCTGAAGCTTTCTTT. Based on the CDR3 plus reference TRBV9 and TRBJ1-1, the full variable domain is DSGVTQTPKHLITATGQRVTLRCSPRSGDLSVYWYQQSLDQGLQFLIQYYNGEERAKGNILERFSAQQFPDLHSELNLSSLELGDSALYFCASSAAARDRGTDAEAFFGQGTRLTVV.

The CDR3, as DNA: TGTGCCAGCAGTCCTATGGGACAGTTGAACACTGAAGCTTTCTTT. It encodes CASSPMGQLNTEAFF. The V gene is TRBV11-3, the J gene TRBJ1-1; TRBD1 agrees at 7 bases. This CDR3 region has 15 residues. Germline CDR1 SGHNT, CDR2 YENEEA. J was trimmed by 0 bases and V by 6 bases; bases with no gene match: 7.

V is TRBV9 and J is TRBJ2-2; TRBD2 matches at 13 bases. The CDR3 extends over 17 amino acids. The junction had 6 bases not matched to a gene; V was cut back by 3 bases and J by 4 bases. Germline-derived CDR1 and CDR2 are SGDLS and YYNGEE. CDR3 in DNA: TGTGCCAGCAGCGCGACTAGCGGGGGGCCCCTCACCGGGGAGCTGTTTTTT. As protein: CASSATSGGPLTGELFF.

The chain carries TRBV11-2 and TRBJ2-3; possible D gene TRBD2, 5 bases. Between the trimmed V and J ends, which lost 5 bases and 1 base, there was a span of 13 bases. CDR1 SGHAT and CDR2 FQNNGV come from the germline V gene. This CDR3 spans 15 amino acids. CDR3 residues: CASSRSGTGTDTQYF. CDR3 DNA sequence: TGTGCCAGCAGCCGGTCGGGAACGGGCACAGATACGCAGTATTTT.

This chain links TRBV5-1 with TRBJ1-3; D is ambiguous. V dropped 5 bases and J dropped 4 bases, with 13 bases sitting between them. Germline CDR1 and CDR2: SGHRS and YFSETQ. The CDR3 is made up of 14 amino acids. CDR3 in DNA: TGCGCCAGCAGGGCTAGTAGTTCCGGAAACACCATATATTTT. Amino acids: CASRASSSGNTIYF.

The gene calls are TRBV5-1 and TRBJ1-1; 9 bases align to TRBD1. Germline CDR1 is SGHRS and CDR2 is YFSETQ. The J segment lost 0 bases and the V segment lost 4 bases, leaving 10 bases of the junction unmatched. This CDR3 is 17 amino acids long. CDR3 DNA: TGCGCCAGCAGCCCAAACCCCCGGGACAGGGTGAACACTGAAGCTTTCTTT. Its translation is CASSPNPRDRVNTEAFF.

About this clone itself: One end of the junction fails to match germline, which may point to a read error. The genes are TRBV5-1 and TRBJ1-3; D is uncertain. This CDR3 has 10 amino acids. CDR1 and CDR2 from the germline V gene are SGHRS and YFSETQ. The CDR3 here is CASICSSSGF. In DNA, the CDR3 is TGCGCCAGTATTTGCTCTTCGTCGGGATTT. The entire variable domain, with the rest obtained from reference TRBV5-1 and TRBJ1-3, is as follows: KAGVTQTPRYLIKTRGQQVTLSCSPISGHRSVSWYQQTPGQGLQFLFEYFSETQRNKGNFPGRFSGRQFSNSRSEMNVSTLELGDSALYLCASICSSSGFGEGSWLTVV.

This rearrangement joins TRBV5-4 to TRBJ2-1, with no clear D. The germline gives CDR1 SGHNT, CDR2 YYREEE (reference sequence). This CDR3 region has 13 residues. Trimming pared 1 base from V and 6 bases from J, leaving 8 bases between. The CDR3 here is CASSLQFINEQFF. The CDR3 DNA reads as TGTGCCAGCAGCTTGCAGTTTATCAATGAGCAGTTCTTC.

The chain uses TRBV10-3 and TRBJ2-1, with 8 bases fitting TRBD2. The CDR3 consists of 15 residues. V lost 2 bases, J lost 7 bases, and 7 bases stayed unmatched. Germline values: CDR1 ENHRY, CDR2 SYGVKD. CDR3 sequence: CAISESGGRENEQFF. DNA of the CDR3: TGTGCCATCAGTGAGAGCGGGGGCCGGGAGAATGAGCAGTTCTTC.

The CDR3 nucleotides are TGTGCCAGCAAGGACAGGGGGAGCTATGGCTACACCTTC. This translates into CASKDRGSYGYTF. The J gene is TRBJ1-2, the V gene TRBV25-1; 10 bases fit TRBD1. The junction had 3 bases not matched to a gene; V was cut back by 7 bases and J by 4 bases. Per germline, CDR1 MGHDK and CDR2 SYGVNS. The CDR3 runs to 13 residues.

This clone has just a few counts. V gene TRBV5-1 combines with J gene TRBJ1-6; 8 bases map to TRBD1. CDR1 SGHRS and CDR2 YFSETQ come from the germline V gene. Trimming removed 4 bases from V and 10 bases from J; junction bases left unmatched: 13. The CDR3 contains 16 residues. The CDR3 loop reads CASSQSNQGAGSPLHF. The DNA for the CDR3 is TGCGCCAGCAGCCAGAGCAATCAGGGGGCTGGCTCACCCCTCCACTTT.

The chain has TRBV18 and TRBJ2-7; no definite D call. This CDR3 comprises 14 residues. Trimming cost V 4 bases and J 0 bases, with 10 bases left between them. Germline loops: CDR1 KGHSH, CDR2 LQKENI. The CDR3 loop reads CASSRGPSSYEQYV. CDR3 bases: TGTGCCAGCTCACGCGGCCCAAGCTCCTACGAGCAGTACGTC.

V is TRBV9 and J is TRBJ2-5; possibly TRBD2 for D (6 bases). Germline V gene data show CDR1 as SGDLS and CDR2 as YYNGEE. This CDR3 spans 15 amino acids. Deletions cut 4 bases from V and 4 bases from J, with 17 bases between. CDR3 nucleotides: TGTGCCAGCAGCCCGACTAGTTCCCTTCGAGAGACCCAGTACTTC. This gives the protein CASSPTSSLRETQYF. The full variable domain, its missing parts supplied by reference TRBV9 and TRBJ2-5, is DSGVTQTPKHLITATGQRVTLRCSPRSGDLSVYWYQQSLDQGLQFLIQYYNGEERAKGNILERFSAQQFPDLHSELNLSSLELGDSALYFCASSPTSSLRETQYFGPGTRLLVL.

The rearrangement uses TRBV29-1 and TRBJ1-2, with D perhaps matching TRBD1 (5 bases). Looked up from germline, CDR1 is SQVTM and CDR2 is ANQGSEA. V was clipped by 8 bases and J by 6 bases, with 13 bases between them. CDR3 length: 11 amino acids. CDR3 sequence (DNA): TGCAGCTTCCCCGGGGGAAATGGCTACACCTTC. It codes for CSFPGGNGYTF. Using reference TRBV29-1 and TRBJ1-2 for the parts outside the CDR3, the full variable domain is SAVISQKPSRDICQRGTSLTIQCQVDSQVTMMFWYRQQPGQSLTLIATANQGSEATYESGFVIDKFPISRPNLTFSTLTVSNMSPEDSSIYLCSFPGGNGYTFGSGTRLTVV.

This clone occurred a few times. Distinct nucleotide sequences in the sample also encode this CDR3. The V and J genes are TRBV30 and TRBJ1-5; a weak D match, TRBD1 (5 bases). V shed 1 base and J shed 4 bases, with 8 bases lying between them. This CDR3 region has 13 residues. Looked up from germline, CDR1 is GTSNPN and CDR2 is SVGIG (reference sequence). The chain's CDR3 is CAWSGGGNQPQHF. For the CDR3, the DNA is TGTGCCTGGAGTGGGGGGGGAAATCAGCCCCAGCATTTT. The complete variable domain, with remaining parts taken from reference TRBV30 and TRBJ1-5, reads SQTIHQWPATLVQPVGSPLSLECTVEGTSNPNLYWYRQAAGRGLQLLFYSVGIGQISSEVPQNLSASRPQDRQFILSSKKLLLSDSGFYLCAWSGGGNQPQHFGDGTRLSIL.

This chain links TRBV18 with TRBJ2-2; possible D gene TRBD1, 6 bases. V was trimmed by 0 bases and J by 0 bases, leaving 8 bases between them. CDR1 is KGHSH and CDR2 is LQKENI in the germline V gene. This CDR3 is built from 16 residues. CDR3 sequence: CASSPPTGANTGELFF. CDR3 coding DNA: TGTGCCAGCTCACCACCGACAGGAGCGAACACCGGGGAGCTGTTTTTT.

The chain joins TRBV14 to TRBJ1-3; D remains ambiguous. This CDR3 has 16 residues. Germline CDR1 SGHDN, CDR2 FVKESK. The ends were cut back, 4 bases at V and 4 bases at J, with 17 bases in the middle. The CDR3 DNA is TGTGCCAGCAGCCCCCTCGGCCCCCCAGGAGGAAACACCATATATTTT. Amino acids: CASSPLGPPGGNTIYF.

The V gene is TRBV2, the J gene TRBJ1-1, with 8 nucleotides matching TRBD1. V was pared by 5 bases and J by 3 bases, with 5 bases of the junction left unmatched. The CDR3 has 14 residues. Germline CDR1 reads SNHLY; CDR2 reads FYNNEI. The CDR3 DNA is TGTGCCAGCAGTTGGACAGGGTTAGACACTGAAGCTTTCTTT. Residues: CASSWTGLDTEAFF.

This clone has more than one count but fewer than ten. This chain links TRBV2 with TRBJ1-2; tentative D call: TRBD1 (5 bases). Looked up from germline, CDR1 is SNHLY and CDR2 is FYNNEI. V was shortened by 8 bases and J by 7 bases, with 11 bases between the two germline ends. The CDR3 runs to 11 residues. For the CDR3, the DNA is TGTGCCAGCGGCTGGAGGGGTGGCTACACCTTC. It encodes CASGWRGGYTF.

The chain couples TRBV7-8 to TRBJ2-2; possible D gene TRBD1, 6 bases. Trimming left V 5 bases short and J 15 bases short, with 16 bases between. The CDR3 has 12 amino acids. CDR1 is SGHVS and CDR2 is FQNEAQ in the germline V gene. The CDR3 nucleotides read TGTGCCAGCAGCCCTGGGGGCGCCAAGGTGTTTTTT. This codes for CASSPGGAKVFF.

The V gene is TRBV12-5, the J gene TRBJ2-3; D perhaps matches TRBD2 (6 bases). Trimming pared 2 bases from V and 0 bases from J, leaving 9 bases between. CDR3 length equals 15 residues. The V gene's germline CDR1 is LGHNT and CDR2 FRNRAP. The chain's CDR3 is CASGLLAGSTDTQYF. In DNA, the CDR3 is TGTGCTAGTGGTTTGCTGGCGGGAAGCACAGATACGCAGTATTTT.

The CDR3 region has the DNA TGTGCCAGCAGCTCTAGAGGGAGGGGATTGGACACTGAAGCTTTCTTT. This encodes CASSSRGRGLDTEAFF. The rearrangement uses TRBV7-9 and TRBJ1-1, with a tentative D call TRBD1 (5 bases). The CDR3 runs 16 residues. Trimming took off 4 bases at V and 3 bases at J, with 18 bases between the two ends. CDR1 SEHNR and CDR2 FQNEAQ come from the germline V gene (reference sequence).

V is TRBV6-1 and J is TRBJ2-7, with 12 positions matching TRBD1. This CDR3 has 14 amino acids. Germline V gene data show CDR1 as MNHNS and CDR2 as SASEGT. V shed 6 bases, J shed 4 bases, and the junction held 4 bases outside the gene matches. This chain's CDR3 is CASRGTGGSYEQYV. CDR3 sequence (DNA): TGTGCCAGCAGGGGGACAGGGGGCTCTTACGAGCAGTACGTC.

The chain links TRBV7-9 to TRBJ2-5; 8 positions agree with TRBD2. The CDR3 runs to 14 residues. V shed 4 bases and J 5 bases; nucleotides not matched to a gene: 6. In germline, CDR1 is SEHNR, CDR2 FQNEAQ (reference sequence). CDR3: CASSSGLAEETQYF. CDR3 nucleotide sequence: TGTGCCAGCAGCTCAGGACTAGCCGAGGAGACCCAGTACTTC.